These 15 T cell receptor beta chains came from one sample sequenced in a study of T cell responses to AZD1222 COVID-19 vaccine. TCRdb's copy holds only in-frame clones and misses some; the assay was immunoSEQ multiplex PCR. The sample consists of 150,000 to 200,000 clones, over 90% of them appearing once. The sequenced sample was peripheral blood, obtained on day 0 of AZD1222 vaccination. The receptors here all came from an adult in good health.

V usage is TRBV5-1 and J usage is TRBJ1-6; 9 bases are a match to TRBD1. Trimming at V came to 0 bases and at J to 8 bases, leaving 6 bases not matched to a gene. Germline V lookup: CDR1 SGHRS, CDR2 YFSETQ. The length of the CDR3 is 16 residues. The CDR3 DNA follows: TGCGCCAGCAGCTTGGCCTCAGGGACAGGGTATTCACCCCTCCACTTT. Amino acid sequence: CASSLASGTGYSPLHF.

The genes are TRBV18 and TRBJ1-1, with D tentatively TRBD1 (5 bases). Germline values: CDR1 KGHSH, CDR2 LQKENI. The CDR3 has 14 amino acids. Trimming stripped 5 bases from V and 1 base from J, with 11 bases between. The CDR3 protein is CASSGQTANTEAFF. DNA for the CDR3: TGTGCCAGCTCAGGGCAGACAGCGAACACTGAAGCTTTCTTT.

The chain joins TRBV7-2 to TRBJ2-7, with unresolved D. The V gene's germline CDR1 is SGHTA and CDR2 FQGNSA. V lost 5 bases and J lost 2, with 13 bases in between. The CDR3 is made up of 14 amino acids. CDR3 region: CASSRAASPYEQYF. For the CDR3, the DNA is TGTGCCAGCAGCCGGGCCGCAAGTCCCTACGAGCAGTACTTC. The full variable domain, with the rest looked up from reference TRBV7-2 and TRBJ2-7, is GAGVSQSPSNKVTEKGKDVELRCDPISGHTALYWYRQSLGQGLEFLIYFQGNSAPDKSGLPSDRFSAERTGGSVSTLTIQRTQQEDSAVYLCASSRAASPYEQYFGPGTRLTVT.

V gene TRBV6-4 combines with J gene TRBJ1-1; no definite D call. CDR1 MRHNA and CDR2 SNTAGT come from the germline V gene. Trimming stripped 4 bases from V and 8 bases from J, with 14 bases between. The length of the CDR3 is 13 residues. CDR3 loop: CASSADYGLEAFF. CDR3 DNA sequence: TGTGCCAGCAGTGCTGATTACGGCCTCGAAGCTTTCTTT.

The genes are TRBV3-1 (or the pseudogene TRBV3-2) and TRBJ2-3; D is unclear. CDR3 length: 14 amino acids. Trimming took 6 bases from V and 5 from J, leaving 15 bases between them. Germline V CDR1 and CDR2: LGHDT, YNNKEL (reference sequence). The CDR3 DNA is TGTGCCAGCAGTATATCTAGAGATGGAGATACGCAGTATTTT. Its protein product is CASSISRDGDTQYF.

This sequence joins TRBV18 and TRBJ2-7; D may be TRBD2 (6 bases). Trimming cost V 3 bases and J 5 bases, with 11 bases left between them. CDR3 length equals 13 residues. Germline assignment: CDR1 KGHSH and CDR2 LQKENI. CDR3 amino acids: CASSPTSFDEQYF. For the CDR3, the DNA is TGTGCCAGCTCACCGACTAGTTTTGACGAGCAGTACTTC.

The J gene is TRBJ1-1, the V gene TRBV20-1; the D gene is possibly TRBD1 (6 bases). Trimming took off 6 bases at V and 9 bases at J, with 14 bases between the two ends. Germline V gives CDR1 DFQATT, CDR2 SNEGSKA (reference sequence). This CDR3 comprises 11 residues. CDR3 bases: TGCAGTGCGGGGGCCGACCTTAAAGCTTTCTTT. It is translated as CSAGADLKAFF.

The V call is TRBV18, the J call TRBJ2-2; 7 bases match TRBD2. The germline V gene has CDR1 KGHSH and CDR2 LQKENI. J was trimmed by 10 bases and V by 0 bases; bases with no gene match: 2. The CDR3 has 13 amino acids. DNA for the CDR3: TGTGCCAGCTCACCACCGGGACTAACGGAGCTGTTTTTT. Translating it yields CASSPPGLTELFF.

The chain couples TRBV3-1 (or the pseudogene TRBV3-2) to TRBJ1-6; TRBD1 is a possible D gene (5 bases). Germline CDR1 reads LGHDT; CDR2 reads YNNKEL (reference sequence). CDR3 length: 14 amino acids. V was shortened by 7 bases and J by 5 bases, with 12 bases between the two germline ends. The CDR3 bases are TGTGCCAGCACCACAGAACAGGATAATTCACCCCTCCACTTT. This translates into CASTTEQDNSPLHF.

The chain has TRBV11-2 and TRBJ2-1; no clear D. Trimming removed 1 base from V and 4 bases from J, with 5 bases in between. Per germline, CDR1 SGHAT and CDR2 FQNNGV. CDR3 size: 13 residues. As DNA, the CDR3 is TGTGCCAGCAGCTTAGTACAGTACAATGAGCAGTTCTTC. Its translation: CASSLVQYNEQFF.

The gene calls are TRBV5-1 and TRBJ2-1, with D possibly being TRBD2 (5 bases). Germline V gene data show CDR1 as SGHRS and CDR2 as YFSETQ. The CDR3 totals 12 residues. The V end lost 7 bases, the J end lost 9 bases, and 14 bases lay between the germline ends. The CDR3 bases are TGCGCCAGCGACTCGACCGGAGGTGAGCAGTTCTTC. This sequence encodes CASDSTGGEQFF. Supplemented by reference TRBV5-1 and TRBJ2-1, the full variable domain reads KAGVTQTPRYLIKTRGQQVTLSCSPISGHRSVSWYQQTPGQGLQFLFEYFSETQRNKGNFPGRFSGRQFSNSRSEMNVSTLELGDSALYLCASDSTGGEQFFGPGTRLTVL.

Note on this clone: The junction and the germline gene differ at one end; a read error may be behind it. The chain has TRBV7-9 and TRBJ1-5; D gene unclear. Looked up from germline, CDR1 is SEHNR and CDR2 is FQNEAQ (reference sequence). This CDR3 region has 12 residues. The CDR3 is CASSGRNQPRHF. The CDR3 DNA follows: TGTGCCAGCAGCGGTCGGAATCAGCCCCGGCATTTT.

CDR3 in DNA: TGTGCCAGCGCCTCCGGGACAGGGGATTACGAGCAGTACTTC. Translated, it gives CASASGTGDYEQYF. V gene TRBV28 combines with J gene TRBJ2-7; 10 bases align to TRBD1. CDR1 MDHEN and CDR2 SYDVKM come from the germline V gene. This CDR3 is built from 14 residues. After removal of 8 bases from V and 4 bases from J, the junction contained 8 bases not matched to a gene.

The J gene is TRBJ2-7, the V gene TRBV6-5; 9 nucleotides line up with TRBD1. Germline V CDR1 and CDR2: MNHEY, SVGAGI. Losses at the gene ends were 4 bases for V and 7 bases for J; bases not matched to a gene: 14. This CDR3 contains 16 residues. CDR3 nucleotides: TGTGCCAGCAGTTTTCACCGAACAGGGGGCGTGGGGGAGCAGTACTTC. This translates into CASSFHRTGGVGEQYF.

The CDR3 here is CASSEYGGDTEAFF. CDR3 bases: TGTGCCAGCAGTGAATACGGGGGCGACACTGAAGCTTTCTTT. The V gene is TRBV25-1, the J gene TRBJ1-1; maybe TRBD1 (6 bases). The CDR3 length is 14 residues. CDR1 is MGHDK and CDR2 is SYGVNS in the germline V gene. The V end was cut by 0 bases, the J end by 3 bases, with 8 bases between.